This T cell receptor (beta chain) originates from a study of radiotherapy plus CTLA-4 blockade in lung cancer. Overall study: Disease control was seen in around 31% of patients, objective responses in 18%. Study observations and caveats: An expansion of tumor-derived TCR clones occurred in blood after radiotherapy plus ipilimumab. Early clone dynamics of blood T cells, plus interferon-beta, reportedly predicted response best.

The CDR3 has 14 amino acids. Per germline, CDR1 SGHRS and CDR2 YFSETQ. With 4 bases clipped from V and 4 bases from J, the junction kept 2 bases outside the gene matches. Clones were sequenced by immunoSEQ multiplex PCR, and TCRdb holds only the in-frame ones, with some missing. The top ten hold roughly 11% of the sample, which has about 36,000 clones, over 55% seen once. As to this clone: Its antigen is still unknown.

The study treated chemo-refractory metastatic non-small-cell lung cancer patients with focal radiation plus ipilimumab CTLA-4 blockade. The specimen comprised peripheral blood, sampled from a patient treated with radiotherapy plus ipilimumab. The rearrangement uses TRBV5-1 and TRBJ2-2, with TRBD1 matching 9 bases. This sequence originates from a human donor with non-small cell lung cancer who had stable disease on radiotherapy plus ipilimumab. CDR3 DNA sequence: TGCGCCAGCAGCAAGGGACAGGGCACCGGGGAGCTGTTTTTT. It specifies CASSKGQGTGELFF.